These 27 T cell receptor beta chains were sequenced from one sample in a study of blood T cell repertoires in COVID-19. Sequencing used immunoSEQ multiplex PCR; TCRdb keeps in-frame clones, though not all of them. The sample has hundreds of thousands of clones; roughly 84% are singletons. The sequenced material came from peripheral blood. The receptors shown here come from a man aged 40-49 years with acute or convalescent COVID-19.

V gene TRBV11-2 combines with J gene TRBJ1-6; 10 bases line up with TRBD1. From germline, CDR1 is SGHAT and CDR2 FQNNGV. This CDR3 is built from 12 residues. V shed 5 bases, J shed 15 bases, and the junction held 4 bases outside the gene matches. The CDR3 coding sequence is TGTGCCAGCAGCCAGACAGGGGGCAGCCTCCACTTT. Encoded protein: CASSQTGGSLHF. Complete variable domain (other parts from reference TRBV11-2 and TRBJ1-6): EAGVAQSPRYKIIEKRQSVAFWCNPISGHATLYWYQQILGQGPKLLIQFQNNGVVDDSQLPKDRFSAERLKGVDSTLKIQPAKLEDSAVYLCASSQTGGSLHFGNGTRLTVT.

This chain uses TRBV27 with TRBJ1-5, with 12 bases that match TRBD1. Germline assignment: CDR1 MNHEY and CDR2 SMNVEV (reference sequence). This CDR3 is 15 amino acids long. The trim removed 10 bases at V and 7 bases at J, leaving 11 bases unmatched. The DNA of the CDR3 is TGTGCCACCCGGGACAGGGGGCGTCTTGCACAGCCCCAGCATTTT. Protein sequence: CATRDRGRLAQPQHF.

This clone came up once. The chain is built from TRBV5-1 and TRBJ1-6, with TRBD1 matching 8 bases. Germline V gene data show CDR1 as SGHRS and CDR2 as YFSETQ. This CDR3 comprises 16 residues. V shed 0 bases, J shed 5 bases, and the junction held 4 bases outside the gene matches. The CDR3 here is CASSLGPTGDNSPLHF. CDR3 nucleotides: TGCGCCAGCAGCTTGGGGCCGACAGGGGATAATTCACCCCTCCACTTT.

The chain has TRBV7-9 and TRBJ2-7; D is uncertain. This CDR3 is built from 11 residues. Trimming took 5 bases from V and 4 from J, leaving 6 bases between them. Per germline, CDR1 SEHNR and CDR2 FQNEAQ (reference sequence). For the CDR3, the DNA is TGTGCCAGCAGCCCCAGTTACGAGCAGTACTTC. Translation: CASSPSYEQYF.

This clone showed up just once. The chain joins TRBV11-3 to TRBJ2-7; 11 positions agree with TRBD1. Trimming removed 5 bases from V and 1 base from J; junction bases left unmatched: 4. CDR3 length: 15 amino acids. Germline CDR1 SGHNT, CDR2 YENEEA. CDR3 sequence reads: CASSTGQGASYEQYF. CDR3 bases: TGTGCCAGCAGCACCGGACAGGGGGCGTCCTACGAGCAGTACTTC.

This clone was seen a few times. The CDR3, as DNA: TGTGCCAGCAGCGAACGACAGGGGCGTAACACCATATATTTT. Protein sequence: CASSERQGRNTIYF. This chain joins TRBV7-2 and TRBJ1-3; 8 nucleotides line up with TRBD1. Germline V gene sequence: CDR1 SGHTA, CDR2 FQGNSA. This CDR3 has 14 residues. J lost 7 bases, V lost 5 bases, and 7 bases had no gene match.

The chain recombines TRBV5-1 with TRBJ2-2, with a tentative D call TRBD1 (5 bases). V was cut by 1 base and J by 1 base, with 5 bases left in between. The CDR3 is made up of 14 amino acids. Germline lookup yields CDR1 SGHRS and CDR2 YFSETQ. The DNA of the CDR3 is TGCGCCAGCAGCTTGACAGGGAACACCGGGGAGCTGTTTTTT. Translation: CASSLTGNTGELFF. Combining the CDR3 with reference TRBV5-1 and TRBJ2-2 gives the whole variable domain KAGVTQTPRYLIKTRGQQVTLSCSPISGHRSVSWYQQTPGQGLQFLFEYFSETQRNKGNFPGRFSGRQFSNSRSEMNVSTLELGDSALYLCASSLTGNTGELFFGEGSRLTVL.

This clone was seen just once. The V and J genes are TRBV6-5 and TRBJ2-3; 9 bases fit TRBD2. CDR1 MNHEY and CDR2 SVGAGI come from the germline V gene. There are 16 residues in the CDR3. V lost 2 bases, J lost 0 bases, and 3 bases stayed unmatched. The CDR3 is CASSYGLAGSTDTQYF. The CDR3 coding sequence is TGTGCCAGCAGTTACGGGCTAGCGGGGAGCACAGATACGCAGTATTTT.

The count of this clone is one. This chain links TRBV28 with TRBJ2-7; the D is unclear. V dropped 3 bases and J dropped 7 bases, with 10 bases sitting between them. Germline V lookup: CDR1 MDHEN, CDR2 SYDVKM. This CDR3 region has 12 residues. CDR3 nucleotides: TGTGCCAGCAGTTTCCAGAACGGGGAGCAGTACTTC. It encodes CASSFQNGEQYF.

The chain carries TRBV10-3 and TRBJ1-2; a weak D match, TRBD1 (6 bases). The germline CDR1 and CDR2 sequences are ENHRY and SYGVKD. Trimming took off 4 bases at V and 4 bases at J, with 13 bases between the two ends. The CDR3 sequence is 14 residues long. CDR3 bases: TGTGCCATCAGTGTTCTAGGACAGTCCTATGGCTACACCTTC. The encoded protein is CAISVLGQSYGYTF.

The gene calls are TRBV6-2 or TRBV6-3 and TRBJ1-1; 7 positions agree with TRBD1. The CDR3 has 14 amino acids. The J segment lost 5 bases and the V segment lost 6 bases, leaving 9 bases of the junction unmatched. Germline values: CDR1 MNHEY, CDR2 SVGEGT. CDR3 loop: CASSCTGEGTEAFF. For the CDR3, the DNA is TGTGCCAGCAGCTGCACAGGGGAAGGAACTGAAGCTTTCTTT.

The chain carries TRBV28 and TRBJ1-1; no clear D. V lost 1 base to trimming and J lost 1 base, with 10 bases between them. Per germline, CDR1 MDHEN and CDR2 SYDVKM. The CDR3 is 15 residues long. The CDR3, as DNA: TGTGCCAGCAGTTTATCTTACACCGCGAACACTGAAGCTTTCTTT. The encoded protein is CASSLSYTANTEAFF.

The rearrangement uses TRBV7-6 and TRBJ1-3, with unresolved D. The CDR3 has 17 amino acids. The germline V and J ends were trimmed by 5 bases and 0 bases, with 17 bases remaining between them. The V gene's germline CDR1 is SGHVS and CDR2 FNYEAQ. The CDR3 reads CASSHTPGSNSGNTIYF. CDR3 nucleotide sequence: TGTGCCAGCAGCCATACCCCGGGTTCCAACTCTGGAAACACCATATATTTT.

J is TRBJ1-1 and V is TRBV12-3 or TRBV12-4, with D maybe TRBD1 (6 bases). The length of the CDR3 is 12 residues. The V end was cut by 6 bases, the J end by 7 bases, with 12 bases between. The CDR3 DNA reads as TGTGCCAGCAGCAGGGGTGGGGGTGAAGCTTTCTTT. This gives the protein CASSRGGGEAFF.

The rearrangement uses TRBV3-1 (or the pseudogene TRBV3-2) and TRBJ1-2, with a tentative D call TRBD1 (6 bases). V was cut by 4 bases and J by 2 bases, with 11 bases left in between. Germline loops: CDR1 LGHDT, CDR2 YNNKEL (reference sequence). The length of the CDR3 is 14 residues. The CDR3 spells CASSLRDINYGYTF. The CDR3 nucleotides are TGTGCCAGCAGCCTCCGGGACATAAACTATGGCTACACCTTC.

The chain combines TRBV5-1 with TRBJ2-1; TRBD2 aligns across 8 bases. Losses at the gene ends were 3 bases for V and 7 bases for J; bases not matched to a gene: 6. CDR3 length equals 14 residues. CDR1 is SGHRS, CDR2 YFSETQ, per germline. The CDR3 reads CASSSGGPANEQFF. CDR3 nucleotides: TGCGCCAGCAGCTCGGGGGGGCCGGCAAATGAGCAGTTCTTC.

This clone came up a few times. The chain employs TRBV28 and TRBJ2-1; no firm D call. Germline CDR1 MDHEN, CDR2 SYDVKM. V lost 6 bases, J lost 6 bases, and 12 bases lay in between. The CDR3 loop spans 13 amino acids. CDR3 in DNA: TGTGCCAGCAGCGAGAACAGAGTCAATGAGCAGTTCTTC. Translation: CASSENRVNEQFF.

This chain joins TRBV14 and TRBJ1-2; 7 positions match TRBD1. The CDR3 is 15 amino acids. V lost 4 bases, J lost 2 bases, and 7 bases stayed unmatched. CDR1 is SGHDN and CDR2 is FVKESK in the germline V gene. CDR3 DNA sequence: TGTGCCAGCAGCCCCGACAGGGCGGGAAACTATGGCTACACCTTC. This sequence encodes CASSPDRAGNYGYTF.

V gene TRBV6-2 or TRBV6-3 combines with J gene TRBJ1-1; 7 bases match TRBD1. Trimming at V came to 5 bases and at J to 2 bases, leaving 14 bases not matched to a gene. The CDR3 is 17 amino acids. Germline CDR1 is MNHEY and CDR2 is SVGEGT. This chain's CDR3 is CASSPSIYRGPNTEAFF. Here the CDR3 DNA reads TGTGCCAGCAGTCCCTCAATTTACAGGGGTCCAAACACTGAAGCTTTCTTT.

V is TRBV21-1 and J is TRBJ1-2. TRBV21-1 is noted as a pseudogene. This CDR3 contains 13 residues. The CDR3 DNA reads TGTGCCAGCACCCGGCCCTTCGGAGATGGCTACACCTTC. Translating it yields CASTRPFGDGYTF.

V and J are TRBV9 and TRBJ2-1, with D perhaps TRBD1 (6 bases). The CDR3 length is 15 residues. Germline CDR1 is SGDLS and CDR2 is YYNGEE. The V end was cut by 4 bases, the J end by 6 bases, with 17 bases between. In nucleotides, the CDR3 is TGTGCCAGCAGCCCTAGGCCAGGGGAGTCCAATGAGCAGTTCTTC. Protein product: CASSPRPGESNEQFF.

This chain joins TRBV18 and TRBJ2-7; perhaps TRBD1 as D (5 bases). Germline assignment: CDR1 KGHSH and CDR2 LQKENI. V was cut by 5 bases and J by 0 bases, with 14 bases left in between. The CDR3 is 15 residues long. The CDR3 sequence is CASSGPGWSSYEQYF. CDR3 nucleotides: TGTGCCAGCTCAGGCCCAGGGTGGAGCTCCTACGAGCAGTACTTC.

This sequence joins TRBV3-1 (or the pseudogene TRBV3-2) and TRBJ1-2; maybe TRBD1 (6 bases). The V end was cut by 0 bases, the J end by 8 bases, with 10 bases between. CDR3 length: 13 residues. Germline CDR1 is LGHDT and CDR2 is YNNKEL (reference sequence). CDR3 sequence (DNA): TGTGCCAGCAGCCAAGAGTGGGGGCAAGGCTACACCTTC. It translates to CASSQEWGQGYTF.

This clone was counted between two and nine times. The chain couples TRBV19 to TRBJ1-1, with 10 bases aligning to TRBD1. This CDR3 region has 15 residues. The V gene end was trimmed by 6 bases and the J gene end by 3 bases; junction bases not matched to a gene: 7. Germline V gene lookup returns CDR1 LNHDA and CDR2 SQIVND (reference sequence). CDR3 sequence (DNA): TGTGCCAGTAGCCGGACAGGGGGGACATACACTGAAGCTTTCTTT. Translated: CASSRTGGTYTEAFF.

CDR3 amino acids: CASSPRQGAHEQYF. The CDR3, as DNA: TGTGCCAGCAGCCCACGACAGGGGGCGCACGAGCAGTACTTC. The chain uses TRBV7-2 and TRBJ2-7, with 10 bases fitting TRBD1. J lost 5 bases, V lost 5 bases, and 6 bases had no gene match. The CDR3 runs to 14 residues. In germline, CDR1 is SGHTA, CDR2 FQGNSA.

V gene TRBV15 combines with J gene TRBJ1-5, with D uncertain. V shed 6 bases and J shed 5 bases, with 11 bases lying between them. Germline CDR1 is LNHNV and CDR2 is YYDKDF (reference sequence). The CDR3 length is 13 residues. CDR3 bases: TGTGCCACCAGAGAACGGGTAGATCAGCCCCAGCATTTT. Amino acid sequence: CATRERVDQPQHF.

This rearrangement joins TRBV11-2 to TRBJ2-7; D may be TRBD1 (6 bases). CDR1 is SGHAT and CDR2 is FQNNGV in the germline V gene. The V gene lost 4 bases and the J gene lost 3 bases, with 16 bases spanning the gap. The CDR3 covers 15 residues. The DNA of the CDR3 is TGTGCCAGCAGCTCAGGGGCAGGTAGGGACTACGAGCAGTACTTC. This sequence encodes CASSSGAGRDYEQYF. Together with reference TRBV11-2 and TRBJ2-7, the CDR3 gives the full variable domain: EAGVAQSPRYKIIEKRQSVAFWCNPISGHATLYWYQQILGQGPKLLIQFQNNGVVDDSQLPKDRFSAERLKGVDSTLKIQPAKLEDSAVYLCASSSGAGRDYEQYFGPGTRLTVT.